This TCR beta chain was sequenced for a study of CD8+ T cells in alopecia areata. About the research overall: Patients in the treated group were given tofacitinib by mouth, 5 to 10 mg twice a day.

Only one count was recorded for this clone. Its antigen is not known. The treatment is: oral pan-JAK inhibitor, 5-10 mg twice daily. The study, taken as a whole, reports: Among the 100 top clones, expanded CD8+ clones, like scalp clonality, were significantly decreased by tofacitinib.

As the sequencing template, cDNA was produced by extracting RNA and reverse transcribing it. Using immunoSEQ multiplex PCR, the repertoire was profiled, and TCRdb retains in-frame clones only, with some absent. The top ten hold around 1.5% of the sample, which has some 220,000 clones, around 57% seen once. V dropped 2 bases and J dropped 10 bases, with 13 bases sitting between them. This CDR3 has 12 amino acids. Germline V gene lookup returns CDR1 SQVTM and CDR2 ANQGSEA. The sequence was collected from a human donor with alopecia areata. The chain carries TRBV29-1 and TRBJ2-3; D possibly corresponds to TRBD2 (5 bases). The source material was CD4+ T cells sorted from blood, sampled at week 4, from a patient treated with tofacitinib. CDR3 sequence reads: CSVESQFGAQYF. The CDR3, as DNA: TGCAGCGTTGAATCCCAATTCGGGGCGCAGTATTTT.